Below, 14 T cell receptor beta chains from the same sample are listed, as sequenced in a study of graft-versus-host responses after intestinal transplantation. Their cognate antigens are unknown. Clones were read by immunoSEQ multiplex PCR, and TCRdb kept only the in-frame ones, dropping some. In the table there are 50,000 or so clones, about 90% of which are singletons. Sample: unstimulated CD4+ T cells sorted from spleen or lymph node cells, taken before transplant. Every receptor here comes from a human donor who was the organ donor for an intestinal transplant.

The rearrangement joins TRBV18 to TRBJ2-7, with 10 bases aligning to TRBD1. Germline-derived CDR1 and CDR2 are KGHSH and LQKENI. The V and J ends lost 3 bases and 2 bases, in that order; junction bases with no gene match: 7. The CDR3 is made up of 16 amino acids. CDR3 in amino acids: CASSPRQGAAPYEQYF. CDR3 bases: TGTGCCAGCTCACCCAGACAGGGGGCGGCCCCCTACGAGCAGTACTTC.

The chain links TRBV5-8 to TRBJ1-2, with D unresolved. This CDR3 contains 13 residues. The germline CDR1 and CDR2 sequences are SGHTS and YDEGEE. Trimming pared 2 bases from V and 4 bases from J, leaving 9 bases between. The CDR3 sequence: CASSFRQRYGYTF. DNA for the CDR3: TGTGCCAGCAGCTTCCGCCAGCGCTATGGCTACACCTTC.

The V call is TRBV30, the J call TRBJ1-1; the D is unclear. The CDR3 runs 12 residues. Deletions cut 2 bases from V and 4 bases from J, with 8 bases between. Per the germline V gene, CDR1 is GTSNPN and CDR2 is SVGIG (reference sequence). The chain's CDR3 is CAWSTQFTEAFF. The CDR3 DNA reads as TGTGCCTGGAGTACTCAATTCACTGAAGCTTTCTTT.

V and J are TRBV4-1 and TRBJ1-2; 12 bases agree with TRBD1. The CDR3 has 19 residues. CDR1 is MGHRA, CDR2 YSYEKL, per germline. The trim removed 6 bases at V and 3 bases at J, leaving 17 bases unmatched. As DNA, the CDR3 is TGCGCCAGCAGACTCCTCTCCCGGGACAGGGGGCCGCGTCACTATGGCTACACCTTC. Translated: CASRLLSRDRGPRHYGYTF.

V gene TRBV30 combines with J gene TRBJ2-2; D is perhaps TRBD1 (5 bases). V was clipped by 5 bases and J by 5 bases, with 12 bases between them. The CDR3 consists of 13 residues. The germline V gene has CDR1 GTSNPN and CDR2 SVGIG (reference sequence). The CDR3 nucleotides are TGTGCCTGGGGCAGGAAGGGGACCGGGGAGCTGTTTTTT. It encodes CAWGRKGTGELFF.

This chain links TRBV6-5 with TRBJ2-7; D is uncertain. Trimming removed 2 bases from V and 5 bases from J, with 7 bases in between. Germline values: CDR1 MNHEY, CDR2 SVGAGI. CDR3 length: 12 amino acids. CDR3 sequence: CASSYPTHEQYF. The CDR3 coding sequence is TGTGCCAGCAGTTACCCAACCCACGAGCAGTACTTC.

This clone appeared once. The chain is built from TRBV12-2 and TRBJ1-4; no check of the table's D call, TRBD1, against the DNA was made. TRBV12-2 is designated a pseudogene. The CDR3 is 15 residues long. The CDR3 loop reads CASRLTGTGNEKLFF. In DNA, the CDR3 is TGTGCAAGTCGCTTAACCGGGACAGGGAATGAAAAACTGTTTTTT.

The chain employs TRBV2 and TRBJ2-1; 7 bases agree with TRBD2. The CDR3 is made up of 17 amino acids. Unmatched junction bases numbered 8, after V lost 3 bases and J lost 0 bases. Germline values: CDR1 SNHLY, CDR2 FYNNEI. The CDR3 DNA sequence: TGTGCCAGCAGTGAGGTAGCGGGCCTAAGCTCCTACAATGAGCAGTTCTTC. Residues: CASSEVAGLSSYNEQFF.

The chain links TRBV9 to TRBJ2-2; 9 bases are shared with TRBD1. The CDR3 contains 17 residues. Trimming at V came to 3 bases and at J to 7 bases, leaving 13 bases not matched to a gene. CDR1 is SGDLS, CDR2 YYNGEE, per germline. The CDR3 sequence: CASSEGQGGSGGGELFF. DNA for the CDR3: TGTGCCAGCAGCGAGGGACAGGGAGGCTCAGGGGGCGGGGAGCTGTTTTTT.

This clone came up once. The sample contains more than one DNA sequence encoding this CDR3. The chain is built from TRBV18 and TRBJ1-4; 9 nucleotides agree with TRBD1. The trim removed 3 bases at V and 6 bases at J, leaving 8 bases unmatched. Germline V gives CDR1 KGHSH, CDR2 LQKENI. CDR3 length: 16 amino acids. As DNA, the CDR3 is TGTGCCAGCTCACCTACTTACAGGGGGCAAGATGAAAAACTGTTTTTT. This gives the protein CASSPTYRGQDEKLFF.

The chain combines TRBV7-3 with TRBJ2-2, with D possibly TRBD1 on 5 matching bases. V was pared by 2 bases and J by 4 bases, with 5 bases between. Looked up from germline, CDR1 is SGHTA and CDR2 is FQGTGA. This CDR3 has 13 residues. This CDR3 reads CASSLQGTGELFF. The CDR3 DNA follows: TGTGCCAGCAGCTTACAGGGCACCGGGGAGCTGTTTTTT.

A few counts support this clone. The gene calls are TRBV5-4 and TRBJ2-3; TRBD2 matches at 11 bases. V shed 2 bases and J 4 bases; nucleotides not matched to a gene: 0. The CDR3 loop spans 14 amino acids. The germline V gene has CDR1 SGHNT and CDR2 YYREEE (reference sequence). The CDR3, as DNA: TGTGCCAGCAGCTTACTAGCGGGAGCAGATACGCAGTATTTT. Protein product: CASSLLAGADTQYF.

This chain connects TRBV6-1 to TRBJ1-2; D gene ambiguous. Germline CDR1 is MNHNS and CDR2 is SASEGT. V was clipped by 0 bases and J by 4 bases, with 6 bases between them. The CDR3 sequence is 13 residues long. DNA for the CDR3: TGTGCCAGCAGTGAAGCGGATTTCTATGGCTACACCTTC. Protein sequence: CASSEADFYGYTF.

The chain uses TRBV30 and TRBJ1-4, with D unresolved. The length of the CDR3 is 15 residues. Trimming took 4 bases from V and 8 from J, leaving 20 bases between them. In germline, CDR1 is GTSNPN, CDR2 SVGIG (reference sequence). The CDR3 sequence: CAWKPFAGGPEKLFF. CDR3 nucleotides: TGTGCCTGGAAACCGTTCGCGGGTGGCCCCGAAAAACTGTTTTTT.